One sample yielded the 5 T cell receptor beta chains listed below, sequenced in a study of cytomegalovirus exposure and HLA in healthy donors. 13 Jbeta primers and 60 Vbeta primers were used for the PCR. Sequencing used immunoSEQ multiplex PCR; TCRdb keeps in-frame clones, though not all of them. The repertoire includes 79,000 or so clones, roughly 79% of them detected once, and less than 25% sits in the top ten. Sequencing was performed on PBMCs. The receptors were gathered from a middle-aged woman in good health and CMV-seropositive.

V gene TRBV6-1 combines with J gene TRBJ1-4; 10 nucleotides line up with TRBD1. Germline V lookup: CDR1 MNHNS, CDR2 SASEGT. V lost 7 bases, J lost 11 bases, and 10 bases stayed unmatched. This CDR3 region has 14 residues. The CDR3 region has the DNA TGTGCCAGCATGTGGACCGGGACAGGGGCTAAACTGTTTTTT. As protein: CASMWTGTGAKLFF.

V usage is TRBV4-1 and J usage is TRBJ2-5, with D tentatively TRBD1 (5 bases). Germline CDR1 is MGHRA and CDR2 is YSYEKL. V shed 0 bases and J shed 5 bases, with 13 bases lying between them. The CDR3 totals 15 residues. The CDR3 nucleotides are TGCGCCAGCAGCCAAGAATCCAGGGCGCAGGAGACCCAGTACTTC. Encoded protein: CASSQESRAQETQYF.

The chain links TRBV12-5 to TRBJ2-1; 13 nucleotides line up with TRBD2. Losses at the gene ends were 1 base for V and 8 bases for J; bases not matched to a gene: 5. This CDR3 has 16 residues. The germline gives CDR1 LGHNT, CDR2 FRNRAP. The CDR3, as DNA: TGTGCTAGTGGTTTGGAAAGACTAGCGGGGGGTGATGAGCAGTTCTTC. Translation gives CASGLERLAGGDEQFF.

Only a few counts were recorded for this clone. The CDR3 here is CATSRDGASAGELFF. Here the CDR3 DNA reads TGTGCCACCAGCAGAGATGGGGCATCAGCCGGGGAGCTGTTTTTT. The chain joins TRBV15 to TRBJ2-2; D might be TRBD1 (5 bases). Germline V lookup: CDR1 LNHNV, CDR2 YYDKDF (reference sequence). The CDR3 contains 15 residues. Trimming cost V 0 bases and J 6 bases, with 11 bases left between them.

This rearrangement joins TRBV7-9 to TRBJ1-2, with TRBD1 matching 8 bases. Germline CDR1 reads SEHNR; CDR2 reads FQNEAQ (reference sequence). J was trimmed by 7 bases and V by 5 bases; bases with no gene match: 15. The CDR3 has 16 amino acids. As DNA, the CDR3 is TGTGCCAGCAGCCTCGGGACAGGCGGCTATGATGGTGGCTACACCTTC. As protein: CASSLGTGGYDGGYTF.